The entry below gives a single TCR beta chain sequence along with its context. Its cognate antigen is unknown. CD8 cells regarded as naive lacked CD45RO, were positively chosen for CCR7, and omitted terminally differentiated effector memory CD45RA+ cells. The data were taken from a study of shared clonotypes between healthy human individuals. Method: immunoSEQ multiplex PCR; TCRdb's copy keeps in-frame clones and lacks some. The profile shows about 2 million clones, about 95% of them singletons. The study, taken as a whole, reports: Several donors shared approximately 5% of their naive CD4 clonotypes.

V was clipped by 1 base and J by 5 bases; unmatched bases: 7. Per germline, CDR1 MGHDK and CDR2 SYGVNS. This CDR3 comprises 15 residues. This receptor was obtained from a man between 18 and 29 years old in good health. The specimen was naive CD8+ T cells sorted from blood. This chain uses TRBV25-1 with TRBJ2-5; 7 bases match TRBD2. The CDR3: CASSEWDYGLETQYF. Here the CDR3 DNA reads TGTGCCAGCAGTGAATGGGACTACGGGCTGGAGACCCAGTACTTC.